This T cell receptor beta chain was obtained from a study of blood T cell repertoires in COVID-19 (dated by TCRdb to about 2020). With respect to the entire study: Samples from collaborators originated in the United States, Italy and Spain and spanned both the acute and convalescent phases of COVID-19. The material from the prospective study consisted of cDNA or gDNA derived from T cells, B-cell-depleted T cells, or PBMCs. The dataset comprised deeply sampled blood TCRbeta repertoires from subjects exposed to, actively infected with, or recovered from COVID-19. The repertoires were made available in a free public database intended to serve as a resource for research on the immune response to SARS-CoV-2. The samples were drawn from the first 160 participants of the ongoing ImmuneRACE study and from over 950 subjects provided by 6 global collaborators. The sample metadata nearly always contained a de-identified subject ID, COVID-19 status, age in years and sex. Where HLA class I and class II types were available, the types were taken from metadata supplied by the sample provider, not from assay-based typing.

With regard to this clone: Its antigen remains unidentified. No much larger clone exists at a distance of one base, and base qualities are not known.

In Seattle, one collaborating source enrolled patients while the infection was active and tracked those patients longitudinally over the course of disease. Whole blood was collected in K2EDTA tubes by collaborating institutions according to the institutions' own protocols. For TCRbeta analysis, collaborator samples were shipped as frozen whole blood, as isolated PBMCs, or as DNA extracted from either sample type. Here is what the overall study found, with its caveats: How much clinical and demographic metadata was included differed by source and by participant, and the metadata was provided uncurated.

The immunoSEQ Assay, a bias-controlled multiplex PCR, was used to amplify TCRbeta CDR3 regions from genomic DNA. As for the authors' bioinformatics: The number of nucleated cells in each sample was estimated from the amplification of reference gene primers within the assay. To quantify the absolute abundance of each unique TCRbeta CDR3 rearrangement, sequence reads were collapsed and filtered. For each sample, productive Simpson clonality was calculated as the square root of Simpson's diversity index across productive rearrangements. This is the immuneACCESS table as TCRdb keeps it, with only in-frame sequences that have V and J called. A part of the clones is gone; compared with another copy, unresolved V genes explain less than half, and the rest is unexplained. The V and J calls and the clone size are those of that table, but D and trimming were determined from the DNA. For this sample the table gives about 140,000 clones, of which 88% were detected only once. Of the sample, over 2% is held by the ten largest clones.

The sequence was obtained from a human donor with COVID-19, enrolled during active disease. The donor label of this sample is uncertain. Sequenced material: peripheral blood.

CDR3 sequence: CSVAGTVAYEQYF. The DNA is TGCAGCGTTGCTGGGACAGTCGCCTACGAGCAGTACTTC. This sequence uses TRBV29-1 and TRBJ2-7; 7 bases in the junction line up with TRBD1. V ends up 4 bases short and J 2 bases short, with an unmatched junction base count of 5. The CDR3 measures 13 amino acids from cysteine to phenylalanine. Solely the CDR3 DNA is kept, with 39 bases framed from the first base. The germline V gene gives CDR1 as SQVTM and CDR2 as ANQGSEA.